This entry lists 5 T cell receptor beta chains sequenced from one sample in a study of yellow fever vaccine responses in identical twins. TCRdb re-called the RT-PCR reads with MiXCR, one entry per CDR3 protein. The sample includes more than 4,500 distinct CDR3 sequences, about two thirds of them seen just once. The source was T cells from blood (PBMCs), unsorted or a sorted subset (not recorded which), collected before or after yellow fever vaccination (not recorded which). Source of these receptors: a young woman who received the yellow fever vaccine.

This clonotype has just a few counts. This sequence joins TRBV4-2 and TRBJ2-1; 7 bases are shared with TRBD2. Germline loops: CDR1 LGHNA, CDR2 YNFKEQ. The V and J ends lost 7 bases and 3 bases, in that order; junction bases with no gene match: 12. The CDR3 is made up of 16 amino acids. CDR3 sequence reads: CASIPALAESYNEQFF. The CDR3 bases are TGTGCCAGCATCCCCGCCCTAGCGGAGAGCTACAATGAGCAGTTCTTC.

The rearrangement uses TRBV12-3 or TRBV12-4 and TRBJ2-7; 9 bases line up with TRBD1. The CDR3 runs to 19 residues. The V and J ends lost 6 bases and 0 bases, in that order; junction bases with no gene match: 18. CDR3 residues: CASSLTFSGTGTASYEQYF. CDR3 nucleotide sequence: TGTGCCAGCAGCCTCACTTTCTCCGGGACAGGGACAGCCTCCTACGAGCAGTACTTC.

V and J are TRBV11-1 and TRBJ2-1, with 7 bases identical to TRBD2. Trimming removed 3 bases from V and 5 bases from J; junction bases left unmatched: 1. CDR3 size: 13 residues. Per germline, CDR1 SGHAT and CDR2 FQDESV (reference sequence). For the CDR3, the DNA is TGTGCCAGCAGCTTTGGGACTAACAATGAGCAGTTCTTC. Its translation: CASSFGTNNEQFF.

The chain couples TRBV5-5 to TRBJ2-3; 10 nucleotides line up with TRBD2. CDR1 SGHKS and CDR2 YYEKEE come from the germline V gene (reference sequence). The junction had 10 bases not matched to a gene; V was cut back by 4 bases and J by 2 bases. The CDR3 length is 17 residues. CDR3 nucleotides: TGTGCCAGCAGCCCCTTGACTAGCGGGCCATCCACAGATACGCAGTATTTT. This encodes CASSPLTSGPSTDTQYF. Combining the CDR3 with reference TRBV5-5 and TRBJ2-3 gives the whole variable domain DAGVTQSPTHLIKTRGQQVTLRCSPISGHKSVSWYQQVLGQGPQFIFQYYEKEERGRGNFPDRFSARQFPNYSSELNVNALLLGDSALYLCASSPLTSGPSTDTQYFGPGTRLTVL.

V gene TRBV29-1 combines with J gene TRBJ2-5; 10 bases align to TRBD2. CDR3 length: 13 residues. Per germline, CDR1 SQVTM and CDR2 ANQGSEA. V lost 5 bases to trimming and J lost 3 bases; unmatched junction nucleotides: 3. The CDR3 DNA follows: TGCAGCGTTTCTAGCGGGAGTAAAGAGACCCAGTACTTC. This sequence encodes CSVSSGSKETQYF.